This passage covers 18 T cell receptor beta chains from one sample sequenced in a study of identical twins. One entry per CDR3 protein results from TCRdb running MiXCR on the 5' RACE reads. The data show roughly 280,000 distinct CDR3 sequences, nearly 9.5% seen once. These same data were also listed under a study on yellow fever vaccine responses in identical twins.

The specimen was CD8+ T cells sorted from blood. These receptors all stem from a woman aged 18-29 years in good health.

The CDR3 DNA sequence: TGTGCCAGCAGTCCATCCCCAGTAGTCGCGAACACCGGGGAGCTGTTTTTT. It codes for CASSPSPVVANTGELFF. V is TRBV7-6 and J is TRBJ2-2; the D is unclear. This CDR3 is 17 amino acids long. Looked up from germline, CDR1 is SGHVS and CDR2 is FNYEAQ. Trimming took 6 bases from V and 0 from J, leaving 17 bases between them.

This clonotype was counted ten times or more. The chain uses TRBV20-1 and TRBJ2-7, with 9 bases identical to TRBD1. V shed 3 bases and J 5 bases; nucleotides not matched to a gene: 11. CDR3 length equals 15 residues. Germline-derived CDR1 and CDR2 are DFQATT and SNEGSKA (reference sequence). CDR3 sequence reads: CSARDFRDRDHEQYF. DNA of the CDR3: TGCAGTGCTAGGGATTTCCGGGACAGGGACCACGAGCAGTACTTC.

This clonotype has at least ten counts. The genes are TRBV4-3 and TRBJ2-7; TRBD2 is a possible D gene (7 bases). Trimming shortened V by 1 base and J by 3 bases, and 10 bases separated the two germline ends. CDR3 length equals 14 residues. Germline CDR1 is LGHNA and CDR2 is YSLEER. CDR3 protein: CASSQVGGGYEQYF. The CDR3, as DNA: TGCGCCAGCAGCCAAGTGGGAGGGGGCTACGAGCAGTACTTC.

Only a few counts were recorded for this clonotype. V is TRBV29-1 and J is TRBJ2-2, with TRBD2 matching 11 bases. Losses at the gene ends were 6 bases for V and 4 bases for J; bases not matched to a gene: 16. Germline V gene lookup returns CDR1 SQVTM and CDR2 ANQGSEA. The CDR3 extends over 18 amino acids. The CDR3 loop is CSVALTSGDTASTGELFF. The CDR3 bases are TGCAGCGTCGCTCTGACTAGCGGGGACACCGCGAGCACCGGGGAGCTGTTTTTT.

The chain recombines TRBV9 with TRBJ2-7, with D perhaps given as TRBD1 or TRBD2 (5 bases each). Trimming removed 2 bases from V and 0 bases from J, with 12 bases in between. The CDR3 is made up of 15 amino acids. Germline V gives CDR1 SGDLS, CDR2 YYNGEE. This CDR3 reads CASSVEGTASYEQYF. The CDR3 region has the DNA TGTGCCAGCAGCGTCGAAGGGACGGCCTCCTACGAGCAGTACTTC. Full variable domain (rest looked up from reference TRBV9 and TRBJ2-7): DSGVTQTPKHLITATGQRVTLRCSPRSGDLSVYWYQQSLDQGLQFLIQYYNGEERAKGNILERFSAQQFPDLHSELNLSSLELGDSALYFCASSVEGTASYEQYFGPGTRLTVT.

This clonotype was observed a handful of times. The chain recombines TRBV10-3 with TRBJ1-2; weak D call: TRBD1 (5 bases). The length of the CDR3 is 16 residues. V was cut by 10 bases and J by 1 base, with 22 bases left in between. Germline V gene data show CDR1 as ENHRY and CDR2 as SYGVKD. CDR3 residues: CATFGEKGARNYGYTF. The CDR3 coding sequence is TGTGCCACCTTTGGGGAGAAAGGGGCACGTAACTATGGCTACACCTTC.

The chain couples TRBV11-2 to TRBJ2-4; TRBD2 matches 13 bases. V lost 1 base, J lost 12 bases, and 12 bases stayed unmatched. Germline values: CDR1 SGHAT, CDR2 FQNNGV. The CDR3 is 17 amino acids. The CDR3 reads CASSLVIGLAGARGQYF. In DNA, the CDR3 is TGTGCCAGCAGCTTAGTCATCGGACTAGCGGGGGCCAGGGGTCAGTACTTC.

The table lists this clonotype with a few counts. The chain uses TRBV30 and TRBJ2-3; 9 bases match TRBD1. CDR1 is GTSNPN and CDR2 is SVGIG in the germline V gene (reference sequence). The CDR3 is 12 amino acids. Germline trimming cut 7 bases from V and 5 bases from J; bases unmatched to any gene: 4. For the CDR3, the DNA is TGTGCCTTGGGACAGGGAATAGATACGCAGTATTTT. Its protein is CALGQGIDTQYF.

The V call is TRBV12-3 or TRBV12-4, the J call TRBJ1-1; D call uncertain. V gave up 6 bases and J gave up 5 bases, with 4 bases separating them. This CDR3 spans 10 amino acids. This chain's CDR3 is CASRLTEAFF. The CDR3 DNA is TGTGCCAGCAGGTTGACTGAAGCTTTCTTT.

This clonotype was picked up many times. The chain couples TRBV28 to TRBJ1-4, with D perhaps TRBD1 (6 bases). From germline, CDR1 is MDHEN and CDR2 SYDVKM. The V end lost 5 bases, the J end lost 0 bases, and 16 bases lay between the germline ends. The CDR3 consists of 17 residues. CDR3 in amino acids: CASSGEGQLATNEKLFF. The CDR3 DNA is TGTGCCAGCAGTGGGGAAGGACAGCTTGCAACTAATGAAAAACTGTTTTTT.

This clonotype was observed a handful of times. V usage is TRBV4-2 and J usage is TRBJ2-7; 8 bases match TRBD2. This CDR3 has 13 residues. Per germline, CDR1 LGHNA and CDR2 YNFKEQ. Trimming at V came to 4 bases and at J to 5 bases, leaving 4 bases not matched to a gene. This CDR3 reads CASSPGGWDEQYF. The CDR3 bases are TGTGCCAGCAGCCCGGGGGGGTGGGACGAGCAGTACTTC.

This clonotype was observed a few times. This chain links TRBV4-1 with TRBJ2-5, with 7 bases that match TRBD2. V gave up 4 bases and J gave up 2 bases; unmatched junction bases: 7. The CDR3 length is 15 residues. Germline loops: CDR1 MGHRA, CDR2 YSYEKL. This CDR3 reads CASSRVLARQETQYF. Here the CDR3 DNA reads TGCGCCAGCAGCCGGGTACTAGCGCGGCAAGAGACCCAGTACTTC.

This clonotype has ten or more counts. The chain joins TRBV3-1 to TRBJ2-5; 10 bases map to TRBD2. Germline CDR1 reads LGHDT; CDR2 reads YNNKEL (reference sequence). The CDR3 extends over 15 amino acids. V lost 1 base, J lost 3 bases, and 2 bases stayed unmatched. The CDR3 nucleotides are TGTGCCAGCAGCCAAGTCCTAGCGGGAGAAGAGACCCAGTACTTC. As protein: CASSQVLAGEETQYF.

This clonotype was picked up a small number of times. CDR3 protein: CSARKYGEQYF. The CDR3 bases are TGCAGTGCTAGAAAGTACGGGGAGCAGTACTTC. The chain recombines TRBV20-1 with TRBJ2-7; D unresolved. Germline lookup yields CDR1 DFQATT and CDR2 SNEGSKA (reference sequence). The CDR3 length is 11 residues. The ends were cut back, 2 bases at V and 7 bases at J, with 9 bases in the middle.

This clonotype was recorded at least ten times. The chain uses TRBV9 and TRBJ2-1, with D perhaps matching TRBD1 (5 bases). The germline V and J ends were trimmed by 5 bases and 10 bases, with 10 bases remaining between them. Per the germline V gene, CDR1 is SGDLS and CDR2 is YYNGEE. This CDR3 region has 11 residues. The chain's CDR3 is CASSDPGEQFF. CDR3 sequence (DNA): TGTGCCAGCAGTGATCCAGGGGAGCAGTTCTTC. The full variable domain, completed using reference TRBV9 and TRBJ2-1, is DSGVTQTPKHLITATGQRVTLRCSPRSGDLSVYWYQQSLDQGLQFLIQYYNGEERAKGNILERFSAQQFPDLHSELNLSSLELGDSALYFCASSDPGEQFFGPGTRLTVL.

This clonotype was found many times. The chain has TRBV7-9 and TRBJ2-7; maybe TRBD1 (6 bases). The CDR3 length is 13 residues. V was clipped by 6 bases and J by 7 bases, with 16 bases between them. From germline, CDR1 is SEHNR and CDR2 FQNEAQ (reference sequence). In DNA form, the CDR3 reads TGTGCCAGCAGAAGACGGTCAGGGGAAGAGCAGTACTTC. The encoded protein is CASRRRSGEEQYF.

This rearrangement joins TRBV4-3 to TRBJ2-7; 8 bases are a match to TRBD2. The CDR3 consists of 14 residues. Trimming removed 1 base from V and 5 bases from J; junction bases left unmatched: 4. Germline loops: CDR1 LGHNA, CDR2 YSLEER. The CDR3 loop is CASSQGLAPDEQYF. The CDR3 nucleotides read TGCGCCAGCAGCCAAGGACTAGCGCCCGACGAGCAGTACTTC.

The chain employs TRBV6-2 or TRBV6-3 and TRBJ2-7; possibly TRBD2 for D (6 bases). Germline values: CDR1 MNHEY, CDR2 SVGEGT. Between the trimmed V and J ends, which lost 0 bases and 3 bases, there was a span of 18 bases. CDR3 size: 17 residues. For the CDR3, the DNA is TGTGCCAGCAGTTACTCTTTACGAGCGGGTAATAGCTACGAGCAGTACTTC. Protein: CASSYSLRAGNSYEQYF.